The 2 T cell receptor beta chains listed next were all sequenced from one sample in a study of T cells after yellow fever vaccination. One entry per CDR3 protein results from TCRdb running MiXCR on the 5' RACE reads. The sample contains roughly 320,000 distinct CDR3 sequences, about 10% of which appear only once. The starting material was CD4+ T cells sorted from PBMCs, obtained 45 days after the yellow fever booster vaccination. The receptors here all came from a man aged 18 to 29 who received the YFV17D yellow fever vaccine.

This clonotype has more than one count but fewer than ten. The V gene is TRBV5-1, the J gene TRBJ1-4, with D hard to call. V was pared by 4 bases and J by 3 bases, with 13 bases between. The CDR3 runs to 15 residues. In germline, CDR1 is SGHRS, CDR2 YFSETQ. CDR3 DNA: TGCGCCAGCAGCACTCGGCCCGGACCTAATGAAAAACTGTTTTTT. The encoded protein is CASSTRPGPNEKLFF. Supplemented by reference TRBV5-1 and TRBJ1-4, the full variable domain reads KAGVTQTPRYLIKTRGQQVTLSCSPISGHRSVSWYQQTPGQGLQFLFEYFSETQRNKGNFPGRFSGRQFSNSRSEMNVSTLELGDSALYLCASSTRPGPNEKLFFGSGTQLSVL.

A few counts support this clonotype. The J gene is TRBJ1-1, the V gene TRBV6-2 or TRBV6-3; no clear D. The CDR3 consists of 15 residues. Germline V CDR1 and CDR2: MNHEY, SVGEGT. V lost 6 bases, J lost 1 base, and 15 bases lay in between. The CDR3 DNA reads TGTGCCAGCAGCTGGACTAGTTTGGGGAACACTGAAGCTTTCTTT. Its translation is CASSWTSLGNTEAFF.